Presented here are 2 T cell receptor beta chains from one specimen sequenced in a study of blood T cell repertoires in COVID-19. The repertoire was sequenced with immunoSEQ multiplex PCR; TCRdb's copy has only in-frame clones and lacks some. The data hold fewer than 350,000 clones, with around 85% observed a single time. The sample comprised peripheral blood. These receptors were taken from a woman aged 25 to 39 with COVID-19, enrolled during active disease.

V usage is TRBV7-9 and J usage is TRBJ1-2, with 8 positions matching TRBD1. Germline assignment: CDR1 SEHNR and CDR2 FQNEAQ (reference sequence). The CDR3 is 15 amino acids. The V gene end was trimmed by 1 base and the J gene end by 2 bases; junction bases not matched to a gene: 3. CDR3 region: CASSLGGTGNYGYTF. Here the CDR3 DNA reads TGTGCCAGCAGCTTAGGGGGGACAGGCAACTATGGCTACACCTTC.

The genes are TRBV7-2 and TRBJ2-7, with TRBD1 as a possible D gene (5 bases). Trimming cost V 1 base and J 2 bases, with 9 bases left between them. There are 14 residues in the CDR3. CDR1 is SGHTA, CDR2 FQGNSA, per germline. CDR3 coding DNA: TGTGCCAGCAGCTTAGAGCAGGGAACCTACGAGCAGTACTTC. Its protein is CASSLEQGTYEQYF.